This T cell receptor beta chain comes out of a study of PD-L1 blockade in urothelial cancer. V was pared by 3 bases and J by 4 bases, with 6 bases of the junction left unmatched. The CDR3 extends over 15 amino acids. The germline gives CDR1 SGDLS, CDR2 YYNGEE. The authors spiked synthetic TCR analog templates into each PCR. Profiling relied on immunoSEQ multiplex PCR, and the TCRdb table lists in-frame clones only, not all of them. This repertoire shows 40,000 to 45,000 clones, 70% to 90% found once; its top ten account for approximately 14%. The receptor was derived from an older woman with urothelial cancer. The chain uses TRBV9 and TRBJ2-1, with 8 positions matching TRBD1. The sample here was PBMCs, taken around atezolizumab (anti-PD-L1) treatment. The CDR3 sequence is CASSGQGRGYNEQFF. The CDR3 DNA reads TGTGCCAGCAGCGGACAGGGGAGAGGGTACAATGAGCAGTTCTTC.